The 20 T cell receptor beta chains presented below share a single source sample, sequenced in a study of T cell responses to AZD1222 COVID-19 vaccine. Profiling relied on immunoSEQ multiplex PCR, and the TCRdb table lists in-frame clones only, not all of them. The sample lists some 130,000 clones, 90% to 95% occurring once. Material: peripheral blood, obtained on day 0 of AZD1222 vaccination. Every receptor here comes from an adult in good health.

CDR3 in amino acids: CASSTQPGANYGYTF. CDR3 bases: TGTGCCAGCAGCACTCAACCCGGGGCTAACTATGGCTACACCTTC. V usage is TRBV7-9 and J usage is TRBJ1-2; no clear D. CDR3 length equals 15 residues. The germline V gene encodes CDR1 SEHNR and CDR2 FQNEAQ (reference sequence). Trimming took 5 bases from V and 0 from J, leaving 13 bases between them.

The chain has TRBV19 and TRBJ1-1; tentative D call: TRBD1 (6 bases). CDR1 and CDR2 (germline): LNHDA, SQIVND (reference sequence). The CDR3 runs 14 residues. V lost 7 bases and J lost 6, with 18 bases in between. Here the CDR3 reads CASTPITGWSEAFF. Written as DNA, the CDR3 is TGTGCCAGTACCCCTATAACAGGGTGGTCTGAAGCTTTCTTT.

The DNA of the CDR3 is TGTGCCAGCCAACAACAGGTCTCTGGAAACACCATATATTTT. This translates into CASQQQVSGNTIYF. The gene calls are TRBV19 and TRBJ1-3, with D possibly being TRBD1 (5 bases). This CDR3 has 14 residues. Per germline, CDR1 LNHDA and CDR2 SQIVND (reference sequence). With 9 bases removed from V and 0 bases from J, the gap between germline ends came to 12 bases.

The genes are TRBV2 and TRBJ1-5; TRBD1 matches 7 bases. From germline, CDR1 is SNHLY and CDR2 FYNNEI. CDR3 size: 14 residues. Unmatched junction bases numbered 7, after V lost 8 bases and J lost 3 bases. CDR3 DNA: TGTGCCAGCCGGTACAGGGGAGACAATCAGCCCCAGCATTTT. This translates into CASRYRGDNQPQHF. The variable domain in full, with the rest retrieved from reference TRBV2 and TRBJ1-5, is EPEVTQTPSHQVTQMGQEVILRCVPISNHLYFYWYRQILGQKVEFLVSFYNNEISEKSEIFDDQFSVERPDGSNFTLKIRSTKLEDSAMYFCASRYRGDNQPQHFGDGTRLSIL.

This chain uses TRBV4-1 with TRBJ1-4; 12 positions match TRBD1. The CDR3 totals 17 residues. The germline V gene has CDR1 MGHRA and CDR2 YSYEKL. Losses at the gene ends were 3 bases for V and 5 bases for J; bases not matched to a gene: 7. Written as DNA, the CDR3 is TGCGCCAGCAGCCAGCCGGGACAGGGGGCAATCAATGAAAAACTGTTTTTT. Translating it yields CASSQPGQGAINEKLFF.

The CDR3, as DNA: TGTGCCAGCAGCTTAGCCGCCGGGTGGGGGCGCTACGAGCAGTACTTC. Protein: CASSLAAGWGRYEQYF. The V call is TRBV7-2, the J call TRBJ2-7; weak D call: TRBD1 (6 bases). CDR1 and CDR2 from the germline V gene are SGHTA and FQGNSA. V lost 0 bases, J lost 3 bases, and 15 bases lay in between. The CDR3 is made up of 16 amino acids.

The genes are TRBV4-1 and TRBJ2-7; tentative D call: TRBD2 (6 bases). The CDR3 loop spans 15 amino acids. Germline values: CDR1 MGHRA, CDR2 YSYEKL. With 0 bases removed from V and 2 bases from J, the gap between germline ends came to 11 bases. CDR3 in DNA: TGCGCCAGCAGCCAAGATGGGGGGAATCCCTACGAGCAGTACTTC. This codes for CASSQDGGNPYEQYF.

The chain has TRBV27 and TRBJ1-5; a possible D gene is TRBD1 (5 bases). The germline gives CDR1 MNHEY, CDR2 SMNVEV (reference sequence). This CDR3 contains 13 residues. The V end lost 8 bases, the J end lost 4 bases, and 12 bases lay between the germline ends. Written as DNA, the CDR3 is TGTGCCAGCGGTCGGGGGGTGAATCAGCCCCAGCATTTT. As protein: CASGRGVNQPQHF.

The J gene is TRBJ2-5, the V gene TRBV12-3 or TRBV12-4, with a possible D match to TRBD1 (5 bases). This CDR3 is built from 13 residues. V was clipped by 6 bases and J by 4 bases, with 12 bases between them. The chain's CDR3 is CASRGPGAETQYF. The CDR3, as DNA: TGTGCCAGCAGAGGCCCTGGGGCAGAGACCCAGTACTTC.

This chain links TRBV28 with TRBJ1-1; possible D gene TRBD1, 6 bases. Germline V CDR1 and CDR2: MDHEN, SYDVKM. CDR3 length: 16 residues. V lost 2 bases to trimming and J lost 7 bases, with 20 bases between them. The DNA of the CDR3 is TGTGCCAGCAGTTTACCAGGACAGTCTCGACGGGGTGAAGCTTTCTTT. Translation: CASSLPGQSRRGEAFF.

The chain combines TRBV7-3 with TRBJ1-6; maybe TRBD1 (5 bases). The CDR3 extends over 15 amino acids. The germline V gene has CDR1 SGHTA and CDR2 FQGTGA. Trimming took off 4 bases at V and 8 bases at J, with 15 bases between the two ends. The CDR3 protein is CASSSQGGSDSPLHF. The CDR3 DNA sequence: TGTGCCAGCAGCTCCCAGGGAGGTTCGGATTCACCCCTCCACTTT.

The chain employs TRBV6-2 or TRBV6-3 and TRBJ1-5; D call uncertain. This CDR3 spans 14 amino acids. Trimming left V 3 bases short and J 9 bases short, with 15 bases between. CDR1 MNHEY and CDR2 SVGEGT come from the germline V gene. CDR3 residues: CASSYSGGSLPQHF. Written as DNA, the CDR3 is TGTGCCAGCAGTTATTCCGGTGGATCCTTGCCCCAGCATTTT.

The CDR3 region is CASSVRAENTEAFF. CDR3 in DNA: TGTGCCAGCAGTGTACGGGCAGAAAACACTGAAGCTTTCTTT. The chain has TRBV6-4 and TRBJ1-1; no clear D. V was shortened by 4 bases and J by 2 bases, with 11 bases between the two germline ends. The germline V gene encodes CDR1 MRHNA and CDR2 SNTAGT. The CDR3 runs to 14 residues.

V and J are TRBV7-9 and TRBJ1-5, with TRBD1 matching over 7 bases. Germline CDR1 is SEHNR and CDR2 is FQNEAQ (reference sequence). V lost 1 base and J lost 1; bases outside the gene matches: 13. CDR3 length equals 19 residues. The CDR3 here is CASSLGAAGGFRSNQPQHF. The CDR3, as DNA: TGTGCCAGCAGCTTAGGGGCGGCAGGGGGATTCAGGAGCAATCAGCCCCAGCATTTT.

Only one count was recorded for this clone. This sequence joins TRBV28 and TRBJ1-2; D gene uncertain. CDR1 and CDR2 (germline): MDHEN, SYDVKM. V was trimmed by 4 bases and J by 2 bases, leaving 8 bases between them. CDR3 length: 13 amino acids. The DNA of the CDR3 is TGTGCCAGCAGTTCGGCAGCGAACTATGGCTACACCTTC. Translation gives CASSSAANYGYTF.

This chain joins TRBV18 and TRBJ1-5; possible D gene TRBD1, 5 bases. Per the germline V gene, CDR1 is KGHSH and CDR2 is LQKENI. V lost 1 base and J lost 2, with 15 bases in between. The CDR3 contains 17 residues. The CDR3 sequence: CASSPLPGGVGNQPQHF. The CDR3 nucleotides read TGTGCCAGCTCACCACTCCCCGGGGGAGTGGGCAATCAGCCCCAGCATTTT.

The rearrangement joins TRBV1 to TRBJ2-1; TRBD2, the table's D call, was not compared with the DNA. TRBV1 is termed a pseudogene. CDR3 length equals 18 residues. The CDR3 protein is CTSSQAHLAGGFVNEQFF. The DNA of the CDR3 is TGCACCAGCAGCCAAGCCCACCTAGCGGGGGGATTCGTCAATGAGCAGTTCTTC.

This chain joins TRBV7-2 and TRBJ2-1; 11 nucleotides align to TRBD2. Germline V gene sequence: CDR1 SGHTA, CDR2 FQGNSA. V shed 0 bases and J 7 bases; nucleotides not matched to a gene: 5. This CDR3 comprises 16 residues. CDR3 coding DNA: TGTGCCAGCAGCTTAGCCGGACTAGCGGGCCGTAATGAGCAGTTCTTC. It is translated as CASSLAGLAGRNEQFF.

This chain joins TRBV11-3 and TRBJ1-5; D is unresolved. CDR1 and CDR2 from the germline V gene are SGHNT and YENEEA. The length of the CDR3 is 13 residues. Trimming shortened V by 3 bases and J by 1 base, and 4 bases separated the two germline ends. The chain's CDR3 is CASSLESNQPQHF. CDR3 DNA sequence: TGTGCCAGCAGCTTGGAGAGCAATCAGCCCCAGCATTTT.

The chain joins TRBV7-6 to TRBJ2-2; D remains unclear. This CDR3 region has 17 residues. Germline V gene data show CDR1 as SGHVS and CDR2 as FNYEAQ. The V gene lost 3 bases and the J gene lost 0 bases, with 14 bases spanning the gap. CDR3 nucleotide sequence: TGTGCCAGCAGCTTTTCACGTGCGGAGACGAACACCGGGGAGCTGTTTTTT. Its protein product is CASSFSRAETNTGELFF.